Below, 2 T cell receptor beta chains from the same sample are listed, as sequenced in a study of T cells in Graves' hyperthyroidism and ophthalmopathy. Amplified regions were TCR beta CDR3 sequences from RNA transcripts. With the HTBI primer set, the TCR CDR3 went through a first round of RT-PCR. TCRdb ran MiXCR on the multiplex PCR reads and lists one entry per CDR3 protein. In the table there are 480,000 or so distinct CDR3 sequences, 35% to 50% of which are singletons. Sequenced material: peripheral blood or thyroid tissue (not recorded which). Receptor source: an adult woman with Graves' disease, either hyperthyroidism or ophthalmopathy (not recorded which).

On this clonotype: A junction boundary mismatches the germline segment, possibly from a read error. The chain uses TRBV10-3 and TRBJ2-7; TRBD1 agrees at 10 bases. Looked up from germline, CDR1 is ENHRY and CDR2 is SYGVKD. The CDR3 covers 13 residues. The CDR3 DNA reads TGTGCCAGCAGTCAGCGGACAGGGGGCGAGCAGTACTTC. Amino acids: CASSQRTGGEQYF.

This clonotype was detected ten times or more. This chain joins TRBV29-1 and TRBJ1-2; D may be TRBD1 (5 bases). Looked up from germline, CDR1 is SQVTM and CDR2 is ANQGSEA. The CDR3 extends over 14 amino acids. V lost 1 base to trimming and J lost 6 bases, with 15 bases between them. The CDR3 reads CSVEGGRGADGYTF. CDR3 DNA sequence: TGCAGCGTTGAAGGGGGCCGAGGTGCCGATGGCTACACCTTC.